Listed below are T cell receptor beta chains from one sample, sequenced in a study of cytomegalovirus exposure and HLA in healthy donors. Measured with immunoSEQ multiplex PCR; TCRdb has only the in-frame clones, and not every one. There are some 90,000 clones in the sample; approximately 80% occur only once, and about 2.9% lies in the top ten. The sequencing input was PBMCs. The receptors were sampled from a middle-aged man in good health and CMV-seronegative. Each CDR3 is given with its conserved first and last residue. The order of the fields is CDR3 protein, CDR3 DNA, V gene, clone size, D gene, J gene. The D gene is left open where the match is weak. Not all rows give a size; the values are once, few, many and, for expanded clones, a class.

CDR3: CASSQTGTNSPLHF; DNA: TGCGCCAGCAGCCAAACCGGGACAAATTCACCCCTCCACTTT; V: TRBV4-3; size: .; D: .; J: TRBJ1-6
CDR3: CASSFGTGGYEQYF; DNA: TGTGCCAGCAGCTTTGGGACAGGGGGTTACGAGCAGTACTTC; V: TRBV7-2; size: .; D: TRBD1; J: TRBJ2-7
CDR3: CASSFPGVANGYTF; DNA: TGTGCCAGCAGTTTTCCCGGGGTCGCTAATGGCTACACCTTC; V: TRBV28; size: .; D: .; J: TRBJ1-2
CDR3: CASSPRDRESVEQYF; DNA: TGTGCCAGCAGCCCCCGGGACAGGGAGTCCGTCGAGCAGTACTTC; V: TRBV7-9; size: .; D: TRBD1; J: TRBJ2-7
CDR3: CASSNQGAGNQPQHF; DNA: TGTGCCAGTAGTAACCAGGGGGCCGGTAATCAGCCCCAGCACTTT; V: TRBV19; size: .; D: TRBD1; J: TRBJ1-5
CDR3: CASSTRGLSKTQYF; DNA: TGTGCCAGTAGTACTAGGGGGCTAAGTAAGACCCAGTACTTC; V: TRBV19; size: .; D: TRBD1; J: TRBJ2-5
CDR3: CASSRARGQGSRYEQYF; DNA: TGTGCCAGCAGCAGGGCTAGGGGACAGGGGAGTAGGTACGAGCAGTACTTC; V: TRBV5-5; size: .; D: TRBD1; J: TRBJ2-7
CDR3: CASSPGTTYEQYF; DNA: TGTGCCAGCTCACCGGGGACAACCTACGAGCAGTACTTC; V: TRBV18; size: .; D: .; J: TRBJ2-7
CDR3: CASSQGTSDAGANVLTF; DNA: TGTGCCAGCAGCCAGGGGACTAGTGATGCTGGGGCCAACGTCCTGACTTTC; V: TRBV4-2; size: .; D: TRBD2; J: TRBJ2-6
CDR3: CASSSAHIRGLDYGYTF; DNA: TGTGCCAGCAGTTCCGCCCACATCAGGGGGCTCGACTATGGCTACACCTTC; V: TRBV28; size: .; D: TRBD1; J: TRBJ1-2
CDR3: CASSFGGQETQYF; DNA: TGTGCCAGCAGTTTCGGGGGGCAAGAGACCCAGTACTTC; V: TRBV27; size: few; D: TRBD2; J: TRBJ2-5
CDR3: CASRDSSGYTF; DNA: TGTGCCAGCAGGGACAGTTCCGGCTACACCTTC; V: TRBV7-9; size: .; D: .; J: TRBJ1-2
CDR3: CASKSGGGYEQYF; DNA: TGTGCCAGCAAAAGCGGGGGTGGTTACGAGCAGTACTTC; V: TRBV7-8; size: .; D: TRBD2; J: TRBJ2-7
CDR3: CASSSGGSYNEQFF; DNA: TGTGCCAGCAGCTCCGGAGGTTCCTACAATGAGCAGTTCTTC; V: TRBV7-9; size: .; D: .; J: TRBJ2-1
CDR3: CAWSAYYGYTF; DNA: TGTGCCTGGAGTGCCTACTATGGCTACACCTTC; V: TRBV30; size: .; D: .; J: TRBJ1-2
CDR3: CASNTGTAINEQFF; DNA: TGTGCCAGCAATACCGGGACAGCCATCAATGAGCAGTTCTTC; V: TRBV6-5; size: .; D: TRBD1; J: TRBJ2-1
CDR3: CASSIGTFSGEQYF; DNA: TGTGCCAGCAGCATCGGGACTTTCAGCGGCGAGCAGTACTTC; V: TRBV9; size: .; D: .; J: TRBJ2-7
CDR3: CASSLRPGLGKETQYF; DNA: TGTGCCAGCAGCTTAAGGCCGGGACTAGGGAAAGAGACCCAGTACTTC; V: TRBV7-3; size: .; D: TRBD2; J: TRBJ2-5
CDR3: CASSRGQGADSPLHF; DNA: TGCGCCAGCAGCCGTGGACAGGGGGCGGATTCACCCCTCCACTTT; V: TRBV4-1; size: .; D: TRBD1; J: TRBJ1-6
CDR3: CASSGARVAGVAAYEQYF; DNA: TGTGCCAGCAGTGGAGCCCGTGTAGCGGGGGTCGCAGCCTACGAGCAGTACTTC; V: TRBV28; size: few; D: TRBD2; J: TRBJ2-7
CDR3: CASSPGTGVGTEAFF; DNA: TGTGCCAGCTCACCGGGGACAGGGGTGGGCACTGAAGCTTTCTTT; V: TRBV18; size: once; D: TRBD1; J: TRBJ1-1
CDR3: CASSIGQSYEQYF; DNA: TGTGCCAGTAGTATCGGACAGTCCTACGAGCAGTACTTC; V: TRBV19; size: few; D: .; J: TRBJ2-7
CDR3: CASSPFLGGYQPQHF; DNA: TGTGCCAGCAGCCCCTTCCTTGGGGGGTATCAGCCCCAGCATTTT; V: TRBV5-5; size: .; D: .; J: TRBJ1-5
CDR3: CASSEGAGVTGELFF; DNA: TGTGCCAGCAGTGAAGGGGCGGGGGTCACCGGGGAGCTGTTTTTT; V: TRBV6-1; size: few; D: TRBD2; J: TRBJ2-2
CDR3: CASSLGFRGYHEQYF; DNA: TGTGCCAGCAGCTTAGGCTTTAGGGGTTACCACGAGCAGTACTTC; V: TRBV7-9; size: .; D: .; J: TRBJ2-7
CDR3: CASSPKRQGLDAFF; DNA: TGTGCCAGTAGCCCCAAACGACAGGGGTTGGATGCTTTCTTT; V: TRBV19; size: .; D: TRBD1; J: TRBJ1-1
CDR3: CASSLGLAGNNEQFF; DNA: TGTGCCAGCAGCTTGGGACTAGCGGGGAACAATGAGCAGTTCTTC; V: TRBV5-6; size: .; D: TRBD2; J: TRBJ2-1
CDR3: CASSQNRDRVISEQFF; DNA: TGCGCCAGCAGCCAAAACCGGGACAGGGTTATCAGTGAGCAGTTCTTC; V: TRBV4-1; size: once; D: TRBD1; J: TRBJ2-1
CDR3: CASSLRQGMFSEQYF; DNA: TGTGCCAGCAGCCTGCGACAGGGAATGTTTAGCGAGCAGTACTTC; V: TRBV5-6; size: few; D: TRBD1; J: TRBJ2-7